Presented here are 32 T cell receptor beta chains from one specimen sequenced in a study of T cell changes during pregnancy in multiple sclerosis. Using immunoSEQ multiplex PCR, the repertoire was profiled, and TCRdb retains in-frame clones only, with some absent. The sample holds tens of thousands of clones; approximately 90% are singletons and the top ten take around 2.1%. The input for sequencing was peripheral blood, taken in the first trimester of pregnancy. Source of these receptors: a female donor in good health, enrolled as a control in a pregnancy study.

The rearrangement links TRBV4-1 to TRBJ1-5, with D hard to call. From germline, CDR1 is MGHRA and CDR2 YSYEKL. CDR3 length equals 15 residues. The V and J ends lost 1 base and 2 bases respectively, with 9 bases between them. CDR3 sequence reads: CASSQVERGNQPQHF. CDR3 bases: TGCGCCAGCAGCCAAGTTGAGAGGGGCAATCAGCCCCAGCATTTT.

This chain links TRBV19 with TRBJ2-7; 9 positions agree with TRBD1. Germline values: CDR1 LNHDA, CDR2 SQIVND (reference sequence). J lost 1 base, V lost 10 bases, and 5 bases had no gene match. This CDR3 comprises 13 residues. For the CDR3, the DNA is TGTGCCACCGGACAGGGGACTTCCTACGAGCAGTACTTC. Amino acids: CATGQGTSYEQYF.

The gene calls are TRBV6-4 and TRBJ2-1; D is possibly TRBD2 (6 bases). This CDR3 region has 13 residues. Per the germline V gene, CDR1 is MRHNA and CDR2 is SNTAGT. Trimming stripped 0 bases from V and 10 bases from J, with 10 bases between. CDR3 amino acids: CASSDSIGLEQFF. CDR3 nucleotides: TGTGCCAGCAGTGACTCGATAGGACTAGAGCAGTTCTTC.

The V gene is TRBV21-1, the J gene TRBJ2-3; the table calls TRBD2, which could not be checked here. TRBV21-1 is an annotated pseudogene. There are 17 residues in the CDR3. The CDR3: CASSTQVAGVGTDTQYF. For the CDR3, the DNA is TGTGCCAGCAGCACCCAGGTGGCGGGAGTCGGCACAGATACGCAGTATTTT.

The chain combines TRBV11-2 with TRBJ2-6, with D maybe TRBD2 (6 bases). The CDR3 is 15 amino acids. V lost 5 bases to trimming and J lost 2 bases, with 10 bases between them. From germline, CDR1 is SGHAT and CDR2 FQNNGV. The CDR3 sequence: CASSPRRAGANVLTF. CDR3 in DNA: TGTGCCAGCAGCCCGAGGAGGGCTGGGGCCAACGTCCTGACTTTC.

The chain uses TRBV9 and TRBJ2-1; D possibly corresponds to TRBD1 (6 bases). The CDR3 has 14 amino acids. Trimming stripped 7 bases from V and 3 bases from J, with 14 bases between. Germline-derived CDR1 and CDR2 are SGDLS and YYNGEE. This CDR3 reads CASGPGADYNEQFF. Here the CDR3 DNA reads TGTGCCAGCGGCCCAGGGGCAGACTACAATGAGCAGTTCTTC. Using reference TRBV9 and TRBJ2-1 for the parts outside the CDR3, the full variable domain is DSGVTQTPKHLITATGQRVTLRCSPRSGDLSVYWYQQSLDQGLQFLIQYYNGEERAKGNILERFSAQQFPDLHSELNLSSLELGDSALYFCASGPGADYNEQFFGPGTRLTVL.

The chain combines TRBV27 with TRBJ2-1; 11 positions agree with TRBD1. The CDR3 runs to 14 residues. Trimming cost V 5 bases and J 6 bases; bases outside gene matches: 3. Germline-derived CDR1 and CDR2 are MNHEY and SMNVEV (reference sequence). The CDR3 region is CASSPGQGGNEQFF. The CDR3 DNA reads TGTGCCAGCAGTCCGGGACAGGGGGGCAATGAGCAGTTCTTC.

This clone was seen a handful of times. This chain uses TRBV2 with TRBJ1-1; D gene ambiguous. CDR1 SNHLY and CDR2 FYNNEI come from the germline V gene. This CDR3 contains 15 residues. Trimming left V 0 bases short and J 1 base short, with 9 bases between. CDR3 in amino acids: CASSEAPFGNTEAFF. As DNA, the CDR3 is TGTGCCAGCAGTGAAGCCCCGTTCGGGAACACTGAAGCTTTCTTT.

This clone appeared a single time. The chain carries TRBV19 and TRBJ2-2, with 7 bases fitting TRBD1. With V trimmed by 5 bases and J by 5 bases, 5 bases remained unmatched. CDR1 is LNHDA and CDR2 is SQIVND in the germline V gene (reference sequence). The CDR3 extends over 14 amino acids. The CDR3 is CASSSGTVTGELFF. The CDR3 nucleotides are TGTGCCAGTAGTTCTGGGACAGTGACCGGGGAGCTGTTTTTT.

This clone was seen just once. In nucleotides, the CDR3 is TGTGCCAGCAGTTTAGGTACAGGGGAACGAGGCTACACCTTC. Protein: CASSLGTGERGYTF. The chain has TRBV28 and TRBJ1-2; TRBD1 matches at 7 bases. The germline V gene has CDR1 MDHEN and CDR2 SYDVKM. V trimming: 2 bases; J trimming: 8 bases; junction bases outside the gene matches: 8. This CDR3 is 14 amino acids long.

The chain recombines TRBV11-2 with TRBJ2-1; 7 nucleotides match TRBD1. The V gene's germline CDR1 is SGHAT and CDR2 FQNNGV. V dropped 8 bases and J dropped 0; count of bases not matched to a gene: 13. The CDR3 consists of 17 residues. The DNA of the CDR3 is TGTGCCAGCCGCACCCCCCGGGGACAGAGCTCCTACAATGAGCAGTTCTTC. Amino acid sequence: CASRTPRGQSSYNEQFF.

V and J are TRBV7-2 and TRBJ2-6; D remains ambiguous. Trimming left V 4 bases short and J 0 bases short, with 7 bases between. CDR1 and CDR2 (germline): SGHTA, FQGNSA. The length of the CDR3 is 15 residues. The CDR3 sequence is CASSYDTSGANVLTF. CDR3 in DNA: TGTGCCAGCAGCTACGACACCTCTGGGGCCAACGTCCTGACTTTC.

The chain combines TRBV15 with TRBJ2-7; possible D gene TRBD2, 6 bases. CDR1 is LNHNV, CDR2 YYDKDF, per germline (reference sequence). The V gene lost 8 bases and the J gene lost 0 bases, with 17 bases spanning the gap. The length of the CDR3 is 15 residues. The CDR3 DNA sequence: TGTGCCACCGGAGAGTCTAGCGCCATCTCCTACGAGCAGTACTTC. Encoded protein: CATGESSAISYEQYF.

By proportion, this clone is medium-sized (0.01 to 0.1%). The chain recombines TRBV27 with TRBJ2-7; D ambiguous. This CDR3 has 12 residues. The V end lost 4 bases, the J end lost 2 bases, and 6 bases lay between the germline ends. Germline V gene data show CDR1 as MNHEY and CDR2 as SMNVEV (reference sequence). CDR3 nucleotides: TGTGCCAGCAGTTCCTTAACCTACGAGCAGTACTTC. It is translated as CASSSLTYEQYF.

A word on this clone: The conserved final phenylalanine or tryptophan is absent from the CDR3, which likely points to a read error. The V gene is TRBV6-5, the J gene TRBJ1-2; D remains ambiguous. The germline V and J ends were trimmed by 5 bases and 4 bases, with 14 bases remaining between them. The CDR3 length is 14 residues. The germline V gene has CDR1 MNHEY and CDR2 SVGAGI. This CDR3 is CASSAQALGYGYTL. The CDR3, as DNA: TGTGCCAGCAGTGCGCAGGCGTTGGGCTATGGCTACACCCTC.

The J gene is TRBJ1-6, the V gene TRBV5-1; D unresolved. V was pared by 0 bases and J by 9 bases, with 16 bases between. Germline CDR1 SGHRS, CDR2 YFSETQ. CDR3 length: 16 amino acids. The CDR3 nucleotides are TGCGCCAGCAGCTTGGATTGGGGAGGACGTGGTTCACCCCTCCACTTT. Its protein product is CASSLDWGGRGSPLHF. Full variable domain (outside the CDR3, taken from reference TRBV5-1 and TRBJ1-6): KAGVTQTPRYLIKTRGQQVTLSCSPISGHRSVSWYQQTPGQGLQFLFEYFSETQRNKGNFPGRFSGRQFSNSRSEMNVSTLELGDSALYLCASSLDWGGRGSPLHFGNGTRLTVT.

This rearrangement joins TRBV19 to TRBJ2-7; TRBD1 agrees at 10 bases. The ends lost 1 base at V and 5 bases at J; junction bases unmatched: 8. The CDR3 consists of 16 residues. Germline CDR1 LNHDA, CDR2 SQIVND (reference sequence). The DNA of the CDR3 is TGTGCCAGTAGTATAGCGGGGACAGGGGTGTTCAACGAGCAGTACTTC. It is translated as CASSIAGTGVFNEQYF.

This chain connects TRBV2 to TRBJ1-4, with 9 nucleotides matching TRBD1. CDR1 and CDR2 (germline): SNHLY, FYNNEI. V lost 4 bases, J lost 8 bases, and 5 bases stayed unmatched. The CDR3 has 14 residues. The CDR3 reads CASSGGTGQEKLFF. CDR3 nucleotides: TGTGCCAGCAGTGGAGGGACAGGGCAAGAAAAACTGTTTTTT.

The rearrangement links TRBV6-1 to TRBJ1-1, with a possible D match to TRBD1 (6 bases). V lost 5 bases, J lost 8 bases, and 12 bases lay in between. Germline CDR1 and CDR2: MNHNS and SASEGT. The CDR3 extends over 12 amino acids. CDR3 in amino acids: CASSFFDREAFF. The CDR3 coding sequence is TGTGCCAGCAGTTTTTTTGACAGGGAAGCTTTCTTT.

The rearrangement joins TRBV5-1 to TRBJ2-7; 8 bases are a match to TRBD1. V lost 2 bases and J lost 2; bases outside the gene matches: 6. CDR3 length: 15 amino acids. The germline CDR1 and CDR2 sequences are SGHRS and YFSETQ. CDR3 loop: CASSLIPGQAYEQYF. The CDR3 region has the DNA TGCGCCAGCAGCTTAATCCCGGGACAGGCCTACGAGCAGTACTTC.

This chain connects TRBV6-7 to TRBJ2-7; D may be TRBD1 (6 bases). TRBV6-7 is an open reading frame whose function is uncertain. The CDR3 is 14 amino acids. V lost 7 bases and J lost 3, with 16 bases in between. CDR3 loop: CASNFTGQHYEQYF. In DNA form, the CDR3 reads TGTGCCAGCAACTTCACAGGACAGCACTACGAGCAGTACTTC.

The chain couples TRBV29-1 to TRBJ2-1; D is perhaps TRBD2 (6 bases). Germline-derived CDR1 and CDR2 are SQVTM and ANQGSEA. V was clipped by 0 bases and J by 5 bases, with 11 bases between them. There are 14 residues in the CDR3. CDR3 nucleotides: TGCAGCGTTGAAGACCGACTAGTCAACAATGAGCAGTTCTTC. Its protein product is CSVEDRLVNNEQFF.

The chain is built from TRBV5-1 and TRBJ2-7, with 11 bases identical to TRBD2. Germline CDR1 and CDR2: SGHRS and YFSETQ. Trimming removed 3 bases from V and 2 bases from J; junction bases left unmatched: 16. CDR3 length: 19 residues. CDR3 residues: CASSSPTTPGTSGAYEQYF. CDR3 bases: TGCGCCAGCAGCTCGCCCACTACACCCGGGACTAGCGGCGCCTACGAGCAGTACTTC. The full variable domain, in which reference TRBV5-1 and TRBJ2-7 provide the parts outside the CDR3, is KAGVTQTPRYLIKTRGQQVTLSCSPISGHRSVSWYQQTPGQGLQFLFEYFSETQRNKGNFPGRFSGRQFSNSRSEMNVSTLELGDSALYLCASSSPTTPGTSGAYEQYFGPGTRLTVT.

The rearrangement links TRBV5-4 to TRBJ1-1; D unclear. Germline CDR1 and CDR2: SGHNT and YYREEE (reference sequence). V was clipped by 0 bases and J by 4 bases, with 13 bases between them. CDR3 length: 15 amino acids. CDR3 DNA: TGTGCCAGCAGCTTGGAAACGGTCGGAGGCACTGAAGCTTTCTTT. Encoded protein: CASSLETVGGTEAFF.

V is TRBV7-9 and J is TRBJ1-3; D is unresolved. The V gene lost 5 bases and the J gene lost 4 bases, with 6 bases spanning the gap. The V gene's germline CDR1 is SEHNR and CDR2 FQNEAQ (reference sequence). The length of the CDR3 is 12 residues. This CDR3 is CASSDGGNTIYF. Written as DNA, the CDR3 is TGTGCCAGCAGCGACGGGGGAAACACCATATATTTT.

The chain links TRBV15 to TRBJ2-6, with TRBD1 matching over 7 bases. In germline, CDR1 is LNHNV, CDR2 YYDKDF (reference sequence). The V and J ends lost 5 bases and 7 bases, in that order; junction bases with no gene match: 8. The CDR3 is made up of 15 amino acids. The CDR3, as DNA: TGTGCCACCAGCTGGGGACAGCTGGGAGCCAACGTCCTGACTTTC. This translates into CATSWGQLGANVLTF.

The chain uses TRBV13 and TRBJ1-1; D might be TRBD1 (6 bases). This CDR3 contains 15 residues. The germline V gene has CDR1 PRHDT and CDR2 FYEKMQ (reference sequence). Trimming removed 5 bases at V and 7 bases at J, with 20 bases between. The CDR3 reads CASSPQGQQIFEAFF. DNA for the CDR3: TGTGCCAGCAGCCCACAAGGACAGCAGATCTTTGAAGCTTTCTTT.

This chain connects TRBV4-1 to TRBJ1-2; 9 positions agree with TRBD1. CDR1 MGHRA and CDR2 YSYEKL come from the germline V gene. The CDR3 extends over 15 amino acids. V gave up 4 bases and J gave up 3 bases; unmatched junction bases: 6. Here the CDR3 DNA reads TGCGCCAGCAGCCGAGAGGACAGGGGCGACTATGGCTACACCTTC. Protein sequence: CASSREDRGDYGYTF.

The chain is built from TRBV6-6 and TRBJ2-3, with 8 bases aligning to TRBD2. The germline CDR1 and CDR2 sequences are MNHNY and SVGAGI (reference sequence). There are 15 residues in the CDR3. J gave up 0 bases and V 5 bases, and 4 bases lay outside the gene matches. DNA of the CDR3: TGTGCCAGCAGTCTCACTAGCGGAAGCACAGATACGCAGTATTTT. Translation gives CASSLTSGSTDTQYF.

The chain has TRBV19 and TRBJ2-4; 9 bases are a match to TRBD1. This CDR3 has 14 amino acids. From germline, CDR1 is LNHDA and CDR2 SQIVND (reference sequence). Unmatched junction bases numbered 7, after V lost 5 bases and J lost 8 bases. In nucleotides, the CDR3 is TGTGCCAGTAGTTGGGACAGGGCTGGGGACATTCAGTACTTC. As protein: CASSWDRAGDIQYF.

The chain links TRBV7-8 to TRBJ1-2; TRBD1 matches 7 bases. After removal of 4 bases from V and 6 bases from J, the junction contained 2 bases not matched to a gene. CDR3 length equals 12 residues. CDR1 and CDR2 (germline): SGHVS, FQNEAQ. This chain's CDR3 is CASSSTGDGYTF. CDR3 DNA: TGTGCCAGCAGCTCCACAGGGGATGGCTACACCTTC.

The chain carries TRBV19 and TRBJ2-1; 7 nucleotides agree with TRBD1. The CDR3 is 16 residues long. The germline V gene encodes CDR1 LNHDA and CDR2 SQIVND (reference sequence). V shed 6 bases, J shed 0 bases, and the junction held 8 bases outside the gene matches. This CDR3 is CASRQIQGSSYNEQFF. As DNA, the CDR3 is TGTGCCAGTAGACAAATACAGGGGTCCTCCTACAATGAGCAGTTCTTC.